This T cell receptor (beta chain) was identified in a study of blood T cell repertoires in COVID-19. Study-wide background: From the United States, Italy and Spain came samples of acute and convalescent COVID-19. In each case, the material was cDNA or gDNA derived from T cells, B-cell-depleted T cells, or PBMCs.

Patients from Seattle were sampled longitudinally, starting during active infection. The assay was immunoSEQ multiplex PCR, and TCRdb's table has in-frame clones only and misses some. The sample has about 130,000 clones, 86% seen once; the top ten hold more than 9.5%. Trimming shortened V by 2 bases and J by 3 bases, and 16 bases separated the two germline ends. CDR1 LGHDT and CDR2 YNNKEL come from the germline V gene (reference sequence). The CDR3 loop spans 16 amino acids. The receptor's source is an older woman with COVID-19, enrolled during active disease. The sample consisted of peripheral blood. The chain combines TRBV3-1 (or the pseudogene TRBV3-2) with TRBJ1-1, with D perhaps matching TRBD1 (5 bases). CDR3 nucleotide sequence: TGTGCCAGCAGCCAATGGGGCCAGTCGAGCCACACTGAAGCTTTCTTT. It specifies CASSQWGQSSHTEAFF.